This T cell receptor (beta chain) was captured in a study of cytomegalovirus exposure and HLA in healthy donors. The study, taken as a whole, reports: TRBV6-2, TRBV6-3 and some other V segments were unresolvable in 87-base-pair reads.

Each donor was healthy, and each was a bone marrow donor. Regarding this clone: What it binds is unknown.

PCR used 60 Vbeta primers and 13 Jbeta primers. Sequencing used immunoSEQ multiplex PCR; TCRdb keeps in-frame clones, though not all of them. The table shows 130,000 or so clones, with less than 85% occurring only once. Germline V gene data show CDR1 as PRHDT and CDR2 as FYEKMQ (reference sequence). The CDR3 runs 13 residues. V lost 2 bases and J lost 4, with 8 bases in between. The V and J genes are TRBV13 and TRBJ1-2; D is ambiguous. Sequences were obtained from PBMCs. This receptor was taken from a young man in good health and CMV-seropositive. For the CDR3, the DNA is TGTGCCAGCAGCTTACAGGCTCTCTATGGCTACACCTTC. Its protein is CASSLQALYGYTF.